The T cell receptor (beta chain) described here comes from a study of T cell responses to AZD1222 COVID-19 vaccine. The study's findings and limits: As reported, nearly half of all spike-specific TCRs target variant regions that are unmutated. Vaccine-related CD4 TCRs covered spike, predominating at 160-218 and 743-854.

About this clone: Its target is unknown.

CDR1 is LGHNA, CDR2 YNFKEQ, per germline. CDR3 length equals 16 residues. V dropped 5 bases and J dropped 3 bases, with 17 bases sitting between them. Clones were sequenced by immunoSEQ multiplex PCR, and TCRdb holds only the in-frame ones, with some missing. The sample lists approximately 190,000 clones, 87% seen once, with 2.5% to 3% in the top ten. The V call is TRBV4-2, the J call TRBJ1-3; possible D gene TRBD1, 5 bases. The sequence was collected from an adult in good health. The starting material was peripheral blood, obtained on day 0 of MenACWY control vaccination. The CDR3 DNA follows: TGTGCCAGCAGCTCTGGGGGGGGGTTCGGTGGAAACACCATATATTTT. This codes for CASSSGGGFGGNTIYF.